This T cell receptor (beta chain) was recorded in a study of regulatory T cells in long-lasting Graves disease. Sample time point: persistent/refractory GD, antithyroid drugs over 5 years with positive TRAb. From RNA extracted from PBMCs, the TCR library was made. Building of the TCR beta libraries involved iRepertoire HTBI primers and Arm-PCR of CDR3 regions. TCRdb processed the multiplex PCR reads anew with MiXCR; each CDR3 protein has one entry. Of 450,000 or so distinct CDR3 sequences listed, less than 25% are singletons. Trimming cost V 0 bases and J 2 bases; bases outside gene matches: 9. This CDR3 has 17 amino acids. Germline CDR1 and CDR2: SGDLS and YYNGEE.

Specimen: peripheral blood mononuclear cells (PBMCs), collected when the disease was refractory, from a patient treated with antithyroid drugs. This receptor was taken from a female donor with Graves disease. The chain employs TRBV9 and TRBJ2-7; TRBD2 aligns across 9 bases. The CDR3 nucleotides are TGTGCCAGCAGCGTAGGGTCTAGCGGGATGGTCGCCTACGAGCAGTACTTC. Its protein is CASSVGSSGMVAYEQYF.